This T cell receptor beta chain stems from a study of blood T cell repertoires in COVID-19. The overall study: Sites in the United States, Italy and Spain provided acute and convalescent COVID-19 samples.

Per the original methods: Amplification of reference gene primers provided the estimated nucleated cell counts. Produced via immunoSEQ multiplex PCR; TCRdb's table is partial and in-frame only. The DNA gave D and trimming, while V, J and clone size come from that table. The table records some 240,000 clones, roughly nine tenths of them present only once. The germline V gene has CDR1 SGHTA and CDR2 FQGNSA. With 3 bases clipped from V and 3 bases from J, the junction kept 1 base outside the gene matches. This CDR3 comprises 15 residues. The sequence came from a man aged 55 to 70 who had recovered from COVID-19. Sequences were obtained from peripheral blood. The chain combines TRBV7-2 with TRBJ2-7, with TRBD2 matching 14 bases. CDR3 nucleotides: TGTGCCAGCAGCTTGGGACTAGCGGGAGTCTACGAGCAGTACTTC. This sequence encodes CASSLGLAGVYEQYF.